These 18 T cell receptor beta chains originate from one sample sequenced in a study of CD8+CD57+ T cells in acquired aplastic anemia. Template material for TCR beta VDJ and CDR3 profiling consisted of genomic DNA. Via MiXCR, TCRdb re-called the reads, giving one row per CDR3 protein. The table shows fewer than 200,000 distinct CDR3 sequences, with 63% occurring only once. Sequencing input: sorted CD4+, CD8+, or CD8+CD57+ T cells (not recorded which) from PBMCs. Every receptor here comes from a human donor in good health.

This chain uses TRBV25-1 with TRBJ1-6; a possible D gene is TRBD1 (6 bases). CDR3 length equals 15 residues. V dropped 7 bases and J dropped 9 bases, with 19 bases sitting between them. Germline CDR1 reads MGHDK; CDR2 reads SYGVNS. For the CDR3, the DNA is TGTGCCAGCACAAAGGACAGCCACCCTAGTTCACCCCTCCACTTT. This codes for CASTKDSHPSSPLHF. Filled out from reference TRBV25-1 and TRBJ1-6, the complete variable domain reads EADIYQTPRYLVIGTGKKITLECSQTMGHDKMYWYQQDPGMELHLIHYSYGVNSTEKGDLSSESTVSRIRTEHFPLTLESARPSHTSQYLCASTKDSHPSSPLHFGNGTRLTVT.

The DNA of the CDR3 is TGTGCCACCAGCAGAGATAACGCGGGAGGAACAGATACGCAGTATTTT. This sequence encodes CATSRDNAGGTDTQYF. This chain uses TRBV15 with TRBJ2-3, with 8 bases identical to TRBD2. The germline V gene has CDR1 LNHNV and CDR2 YYDKDF (reference sequence). The CDR3 covers 16 residues. J was trimmed by 3 bases and V by 0 bases; bases with no gene match: 5.

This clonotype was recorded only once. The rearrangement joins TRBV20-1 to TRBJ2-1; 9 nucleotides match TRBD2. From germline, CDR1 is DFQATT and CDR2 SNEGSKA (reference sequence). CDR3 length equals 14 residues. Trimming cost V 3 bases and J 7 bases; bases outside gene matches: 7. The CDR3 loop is CSASTSGRSNEQFF. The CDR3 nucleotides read TGCAGTGCTAGTACCAGCGGGAGGTCGAATGAGCAGTTCTTC.

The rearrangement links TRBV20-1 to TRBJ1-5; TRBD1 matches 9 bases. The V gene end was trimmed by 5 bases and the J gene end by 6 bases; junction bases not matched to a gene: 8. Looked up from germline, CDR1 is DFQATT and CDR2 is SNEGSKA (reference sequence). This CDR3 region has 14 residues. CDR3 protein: CSASDRGGGQPQHF. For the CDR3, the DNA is TGCAGTGCTTCCGACAGGGGGGGAGGTCAGCCCCAGCATTTT.

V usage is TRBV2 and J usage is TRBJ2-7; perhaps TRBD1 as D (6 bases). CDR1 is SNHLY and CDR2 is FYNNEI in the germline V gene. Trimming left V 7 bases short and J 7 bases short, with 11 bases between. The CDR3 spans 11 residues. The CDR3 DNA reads TGTGCCAGCAACCAGGGGTGGGAGCAGTACTTC. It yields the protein CASNQGWEQYF.

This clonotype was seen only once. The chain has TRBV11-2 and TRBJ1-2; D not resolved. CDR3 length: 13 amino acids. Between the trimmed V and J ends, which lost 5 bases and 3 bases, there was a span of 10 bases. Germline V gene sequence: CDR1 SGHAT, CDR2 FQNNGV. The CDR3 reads CASSPTIDYGYTF. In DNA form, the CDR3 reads TGTGCCAGCAGCCCGACAATTGACTATGGCTACACCTTC.

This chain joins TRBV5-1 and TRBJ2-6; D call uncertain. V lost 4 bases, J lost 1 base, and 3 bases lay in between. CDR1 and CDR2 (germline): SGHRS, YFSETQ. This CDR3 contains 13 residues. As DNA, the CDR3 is TGCGCCAGCAGCGCGTCTGGGGCCAACGTCCTGACTTTC. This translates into CASSASGANVLTF.

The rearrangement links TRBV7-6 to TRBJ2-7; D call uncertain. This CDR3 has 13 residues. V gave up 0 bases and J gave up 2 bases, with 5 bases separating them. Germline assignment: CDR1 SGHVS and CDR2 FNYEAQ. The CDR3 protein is CASSLARAYEQYF. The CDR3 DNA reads TGTGCCAGCAGCTTAGCTCGCGCCTACGAGCAGTACTTC.

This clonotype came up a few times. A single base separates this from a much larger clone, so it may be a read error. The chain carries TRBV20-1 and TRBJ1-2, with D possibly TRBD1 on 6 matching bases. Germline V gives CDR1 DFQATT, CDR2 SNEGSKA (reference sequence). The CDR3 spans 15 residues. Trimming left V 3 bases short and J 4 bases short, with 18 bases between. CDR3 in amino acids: CSASCFRGVFYGYTF. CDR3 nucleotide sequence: TGCAGTGCTAGTTGTTTCAGGGGAGTATTCTATGGCTACACCTTC.

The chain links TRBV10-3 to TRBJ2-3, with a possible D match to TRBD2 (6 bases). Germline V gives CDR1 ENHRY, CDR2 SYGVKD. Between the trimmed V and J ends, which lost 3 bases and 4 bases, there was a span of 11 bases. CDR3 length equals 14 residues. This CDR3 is CAISDGSKADTQYF. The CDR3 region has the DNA TGTGCCATCAGTGACGGGAGTAAGGCAGATACGCAGTATTTT.

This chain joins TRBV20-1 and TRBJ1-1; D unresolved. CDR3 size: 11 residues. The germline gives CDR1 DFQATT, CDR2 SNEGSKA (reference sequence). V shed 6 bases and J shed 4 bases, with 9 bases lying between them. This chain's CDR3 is CSATVGTEAFF. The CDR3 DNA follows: TGCAGTGCGACGGTGGGCACTGAAGCTTTCTTT.

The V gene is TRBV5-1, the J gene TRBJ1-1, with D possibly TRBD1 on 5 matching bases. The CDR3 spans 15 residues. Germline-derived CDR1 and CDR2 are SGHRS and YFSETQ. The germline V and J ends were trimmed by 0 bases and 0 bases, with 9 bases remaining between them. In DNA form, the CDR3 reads TGCGCCAGCAGCTTGGGACAGCAAATGAACACTGAAGCTTTCTTT. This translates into CASSLGQQMNTEAFF.

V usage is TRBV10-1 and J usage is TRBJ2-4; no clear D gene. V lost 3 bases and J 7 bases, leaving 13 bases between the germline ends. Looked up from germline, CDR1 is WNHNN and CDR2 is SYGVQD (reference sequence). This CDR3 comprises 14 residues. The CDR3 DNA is TGCGCCAGCAGTGACGGCTTGGGTGGGAACATTCAGTACTTC. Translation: CASSDGLGGNIQYF.

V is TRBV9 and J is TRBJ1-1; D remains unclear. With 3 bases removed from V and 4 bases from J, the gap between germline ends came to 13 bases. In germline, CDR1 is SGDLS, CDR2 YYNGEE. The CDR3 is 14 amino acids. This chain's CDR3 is CASSEYKVVTEAFF. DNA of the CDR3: TGTGCCAGCAGCGAATACAAAGTTGTCACTGAAGCTTTCTTT.

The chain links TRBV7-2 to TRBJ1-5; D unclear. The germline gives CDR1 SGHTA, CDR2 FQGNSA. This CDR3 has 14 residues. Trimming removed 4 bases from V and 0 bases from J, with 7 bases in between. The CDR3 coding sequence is TGTGCCAGCAGCTCTGGGGTTAGCAATCAGCCCCAGCATTTT. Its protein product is CASSSGVSNQPQHF.

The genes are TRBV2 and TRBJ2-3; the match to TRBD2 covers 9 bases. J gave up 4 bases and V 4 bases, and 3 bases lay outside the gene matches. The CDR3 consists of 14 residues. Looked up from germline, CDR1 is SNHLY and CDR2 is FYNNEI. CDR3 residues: CASSGGGGADTQYF. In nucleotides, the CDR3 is TGTGCCAGCAGTGGGGGCGGGGGGGCAGATACGCAGTATTTT. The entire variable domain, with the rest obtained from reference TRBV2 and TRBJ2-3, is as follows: EPEVTQTPSHQVTQMGQEVILRCVPISNHLYFYWYRQILGQKVEFLVSFYNNEISEKSEIFDDQFSVERPDGSNFTLKIRSTKLEDSAMYFCASSGGGGADTQYFGPGTRLTVL.

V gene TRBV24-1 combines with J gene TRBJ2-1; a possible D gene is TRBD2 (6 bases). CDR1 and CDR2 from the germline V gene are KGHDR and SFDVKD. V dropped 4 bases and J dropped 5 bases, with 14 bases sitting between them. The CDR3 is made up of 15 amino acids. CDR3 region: CATSDRDWYNNEQFF. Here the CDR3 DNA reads TGTGCCACCAGTGACCGGGACTGGTACAACAATGAGCAGTTCTTC.

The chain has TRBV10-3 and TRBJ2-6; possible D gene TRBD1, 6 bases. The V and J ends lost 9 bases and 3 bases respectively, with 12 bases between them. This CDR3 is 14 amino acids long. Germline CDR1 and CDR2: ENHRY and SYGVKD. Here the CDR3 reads CAIRQDGGANVLTF. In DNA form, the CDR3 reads TGTGCCATAAGACAGGATGGTGGGGCCAACGTCCTGACTTTC.